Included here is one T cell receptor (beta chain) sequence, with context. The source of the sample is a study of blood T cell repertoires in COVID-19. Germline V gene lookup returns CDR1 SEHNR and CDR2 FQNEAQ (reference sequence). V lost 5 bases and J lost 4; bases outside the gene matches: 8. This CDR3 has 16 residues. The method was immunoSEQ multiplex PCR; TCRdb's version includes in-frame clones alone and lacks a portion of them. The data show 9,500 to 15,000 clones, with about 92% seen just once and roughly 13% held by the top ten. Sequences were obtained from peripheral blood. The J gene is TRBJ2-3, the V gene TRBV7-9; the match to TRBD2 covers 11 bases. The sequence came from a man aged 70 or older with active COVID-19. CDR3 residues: CASSRYSGRGADTQYF. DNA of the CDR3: TGTGCCAGCAGCCGTTATAGCGGGAGGGGGGCAGATACGCAGTATTTT.